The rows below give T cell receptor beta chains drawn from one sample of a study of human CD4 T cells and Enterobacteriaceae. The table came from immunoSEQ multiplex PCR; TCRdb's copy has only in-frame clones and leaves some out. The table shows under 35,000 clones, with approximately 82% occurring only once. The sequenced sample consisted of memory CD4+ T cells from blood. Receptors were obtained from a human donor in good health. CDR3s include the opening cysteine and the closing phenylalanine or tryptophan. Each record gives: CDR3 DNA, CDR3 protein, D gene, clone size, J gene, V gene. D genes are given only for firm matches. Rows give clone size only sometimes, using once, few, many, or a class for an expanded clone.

DNA: TGTGCCATCAGTGACATTTTGGGTGAGCAGTACTTC; CDR3: CAISDILGEQYF; D: .; size: medium-sized; J: TRBJ2-7; V: TRBV10-3
DNA: TGTGCCAGCAGCGGCATGGACAGGGTGGATGGCTACACCTTC; CDR3: CASSGMDRVDGYTF; D: TRBD1; size: .; J: TRBJ1-2; V: TRBV9
DNA: TGTGCCAGCAAACCGGGACCCGGGGAGCTGTTTTTT; CDR3: CASKPGPGELFF; D: .; size: .; J: TRBJ2-2; V: TRBV2
DNA: TGTGCCAGCAGCCAAGCGACTAGCGGGCCGTACGAGCAGTACTTC; CDR3: CASSQATSGPYEQYF; D: TRBD2; size: once; J: TRBJ2-7; V: TRBV4-2
DNA: TGTGCCAGCAGCCGTTACGGGTCCTACGAGCAGTACTTC; CDR3: CASSRYGSYEQYF; D: .; size: .; J: TRBJ2-7; V: TRBV7-3
DNA: TGTGCCAGCAGCCCCCCCCAGGGAAAGGACTACGAGCAGTACTTC; CDR3: CASSPPQGKDYEQYF; D: .; size: .; J: TRBJ2-7; V: TRBV11-1
DNA: TGTGCCAGTTTCGCTAGAACCTACAATGAGCAGTTCTTC; CDR3: CASFARTYNEQFF; D: .; size: .; J: TRBJ2-1; V: TRBV27
DNA: TGTGCCAGCAATCCTTCGGGCGCGGGAAGGCCCCTTTGGACAGATACGCAGTATTTT; CDR3: CASNPSGAGRPLWTDTQYF; D: .; size: .; J: TRBJ2-3; V: TRBV28
DNA: TGTGCCAGCAGCATGGGACAGGGTAGTACCGGGGAGCTGTTTTTT; CDR3: CASSMGQGSTGELFF; D: TRBD1; size: .; J: TRBJ2-2; V: TRBV11-2
DNA: TGTGCCAGCAGTTACTCCCTCGGCTCTGGAAACACCATATATTTT; CDR3: CASSYSLGSGNTIYF; D: .; size: .; J: TRBJ1-3; V: TRBV6-5
DNA: TGTGCCAGCAGCTGGACAGGGGGCCGGACCCAGTACTTC; CDR3: CASSWTGGRTQYF; D: TRBD1; size: .; J: TRBJ2-5; V: TRBV11-2
DNA: TGTGCCAGCAGCTTAGCAGTCACCGGGGAGCTGTTTTTT; CDR3: CASSLAVTGELFF; D: .; size: .; J: TRBJ2-2; V: TRBV7-9
DNA: TGCGCCAGCAGCCCGGGACTAGCGGGAGTGGGAGAGCAGTTCTTC; CDR3: CASSPGLAGVGEQFF; D: TRBD2; size: .; J: TRBJ2-1; V: TRBV4-1
DNA: TGTTCTTCTGGGCTGGGAACGACCGGGGAGCTGTTTTTT; CDR3: CSSGLGTTGELFF; D: .; size: .; J: TRBJ2-2; V: TRBV28
DNA: TGTGCCAGCAGCTTCCCGACTAGCGGGAGGAGCTCCTACGAGCAGTACTTC; CDR3: CASSFPTSGRSSYEQYF; D: TRBD2; size: .; J: TRBJ2-7; V: TRBV11-2
DNA: TGTGCCAGCAGCTTAACGGGACCAGATACGCAGTATTTT; CDR3: CASSLTGPDTQYF; D: .; size: once; J: TRBJ2-3; V: TRBV7-3
DNA: TGTGCCAGCAGTTTTGGGCGGGGCTACAATGAGCAGTTCTTC; CDR3: CASSFGRGYNEQFF; D: .; size: .; J: TRBJ2-1; V: TRBV27
DNA: TGCGCCAGCAGTCGTCGGGGGGACAGCTCCTACGAGCAGTACTTC; CDR3: CASSRRGDSSYEQYF; D: .; size: .; J: TRBJ2-7; V: TRBV4-1
DNA: TGTGCCAGCAGTTGGGCCAGGGAGAACACTGAAGCTTTCTTT; CDR3: CASSWARENTEAFF; D: .; size: .; J: TRBJ1-1; V: TRBV27
DNA: TGTGCCAGCAGCTTAAACAGATTCTCTGGAAACACCATATATTTT; CDR3: CASSLNRFSGNTIYF; D: .; size: .; J: TRBJ1-3; V: TRBV7-9
DNA: TGTGCCAGCAGCGTAGCTTTAGGCGCAGATACGCAGTATTTT; CDR3: CASSVALGADTQYF; D: .; size: .; J: TRBJ2-3; V: TRBV9
DNA: TGTGCCAGCAGCTTGGGACACAGCTCCTACGAGCAGTACTTC; CDR3: CASSLGHSSYEQYF; D: .; size: .; J: TRBJ2-7; V: TRBV5-4
DNA: TGTGCCAGCAGCCAAGATTATCGGGGGGGTGGATATGGCTACACCTTC; CDR3: CASSQDYRGGGYGYTF; D: .; size: .; J: TRBJ1-2; V: TRBV4-2
DNA: TGTGCCAGCAGGGATGACTATGGCTACACCTTC; CDR3: CASRDDYGYTF; D: .; size: .; J: TRBJ1-2; V: TRBV6-4
DNA: TGTGCCAGCAGCGGGCCCGGGACTAGCGGGAGTCTAGGTGGGGACAATGAGCAGTTCTTC; CDR3: CASSGPGTSGSLGGDNEQFF; D: TRBD2; size: .; J: TRBJ2-1; V: TRBV5-4